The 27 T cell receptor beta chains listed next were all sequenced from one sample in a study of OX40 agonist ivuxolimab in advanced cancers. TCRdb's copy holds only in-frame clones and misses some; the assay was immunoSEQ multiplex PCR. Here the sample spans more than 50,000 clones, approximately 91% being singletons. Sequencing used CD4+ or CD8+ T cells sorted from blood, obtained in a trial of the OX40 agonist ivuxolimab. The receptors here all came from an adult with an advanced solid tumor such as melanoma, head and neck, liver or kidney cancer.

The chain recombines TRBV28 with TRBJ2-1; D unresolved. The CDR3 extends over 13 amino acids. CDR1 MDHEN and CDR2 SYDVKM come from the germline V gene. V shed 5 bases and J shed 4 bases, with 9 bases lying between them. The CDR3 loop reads CASSPGLYNEQFF. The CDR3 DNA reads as TGTGCCAGCAGTCCTGGGCTTTACAATGAGCAGTTCTTC.

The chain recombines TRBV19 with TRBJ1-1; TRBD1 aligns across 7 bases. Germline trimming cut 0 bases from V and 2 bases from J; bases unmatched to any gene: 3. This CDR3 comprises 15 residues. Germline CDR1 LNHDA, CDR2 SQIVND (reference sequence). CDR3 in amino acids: CASSIDGDSNTEAFF. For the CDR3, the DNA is TGTGCCAGTAGTATAGACGGGGACAGTAACACTGAAGCTTTCTTT. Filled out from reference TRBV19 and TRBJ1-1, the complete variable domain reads DGGITQSPKYLFRKEGQNVTLSCEQNLNHDAMYWYRQDPGQGLRLIYYSQIVNDFQKGDIAEGYSVSREKKESFPLTVTSAQKNPTAFYLCASSIDGDSNTEAFFGQGTRLTVV.

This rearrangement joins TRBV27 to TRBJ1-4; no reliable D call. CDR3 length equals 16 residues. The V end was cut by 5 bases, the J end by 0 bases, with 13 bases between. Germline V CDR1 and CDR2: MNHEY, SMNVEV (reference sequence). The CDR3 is CASSPGPLPTNEKLFF. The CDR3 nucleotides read TGTGCCAGCAGTCCCGGGCCTCTCCCAACTAATGAAAAACTGTTTTTT. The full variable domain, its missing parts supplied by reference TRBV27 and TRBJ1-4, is EAQVTQNPRYLITVTGKKLTVTCSQNMNHEYMSWYRQDPGLGLRQIYYSMNVEVTDKGDVPEGYKVSRKEKRNFPLILESPSPNQTSLYFCASSPGPLPTNEKLFFGSGTQLSVL.

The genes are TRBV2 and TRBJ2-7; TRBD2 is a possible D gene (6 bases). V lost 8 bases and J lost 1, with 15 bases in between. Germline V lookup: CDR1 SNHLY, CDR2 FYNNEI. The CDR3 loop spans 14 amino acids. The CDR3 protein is CASGGAGLSYEQYF. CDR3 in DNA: TGTGCCAGCGGAGGGGCAGGCTTATCCTACGAGCAGTACTTC.

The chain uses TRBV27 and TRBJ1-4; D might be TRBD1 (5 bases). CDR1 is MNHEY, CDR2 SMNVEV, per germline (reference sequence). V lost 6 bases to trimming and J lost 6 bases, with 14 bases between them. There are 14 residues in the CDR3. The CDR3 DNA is TGTGCCAGCAGAGTAGGGGCGTTTCATGAAAAACTGTTTTTT. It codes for CASRVGAFHEKLFF.

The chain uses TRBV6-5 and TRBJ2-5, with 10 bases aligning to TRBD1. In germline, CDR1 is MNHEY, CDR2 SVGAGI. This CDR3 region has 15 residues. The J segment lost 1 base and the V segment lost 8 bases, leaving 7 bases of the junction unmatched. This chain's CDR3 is CASGQDRGIQETQYF. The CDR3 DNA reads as TGTGCCAGCGGTCAGGACAGGGGGATCCAAGAGACCCAGTACTTC.

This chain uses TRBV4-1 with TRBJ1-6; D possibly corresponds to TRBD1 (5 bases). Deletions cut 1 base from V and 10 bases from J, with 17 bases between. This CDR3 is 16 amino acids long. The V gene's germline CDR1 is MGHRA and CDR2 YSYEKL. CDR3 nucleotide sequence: TGCGCCAGCAGCCAAGTTCCGACGAGTGGGGGATCACCCCTCCACTTT. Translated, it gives CASSQVPTSGGSPLHF.

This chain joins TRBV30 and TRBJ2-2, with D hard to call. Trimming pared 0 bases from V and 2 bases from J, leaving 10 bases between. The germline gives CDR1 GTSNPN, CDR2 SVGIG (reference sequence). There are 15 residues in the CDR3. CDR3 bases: TGTGCCTGGAGTGTACTGGGATTTAACACCGGGGAGCTGTTTTTT. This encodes CAWSVLGFNTGELFF. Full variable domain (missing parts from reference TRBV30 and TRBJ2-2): SQTIHQWPATLVQPVGSPLSLECTVEGTSNPNLYWYRQAAGRGLQLLFYSVGIGQISSEVPQNLSASRPQDRQFILSSKKLLLSDSGFYLCAWSVLGFNTGELFFGEGSRLTVL.

CDR3 region: CASRKGTSGGLQETQYF. CDR3 in DNA: TGCGCCAGCAGGAAAGGGACTAGCGGGGGGTTACAAGAGACCCAGTACTTC. The gene calls are TRBV5-1 and TRBJ2-5, with TRBD2 identical over 15 bases. From germline, CDR1 is SGHRS and CDR2 YFSETQ. The CDR3 has 17 residues. Trimming took 5 bases from V and 2 from J; bases not matched to a gene: 7.

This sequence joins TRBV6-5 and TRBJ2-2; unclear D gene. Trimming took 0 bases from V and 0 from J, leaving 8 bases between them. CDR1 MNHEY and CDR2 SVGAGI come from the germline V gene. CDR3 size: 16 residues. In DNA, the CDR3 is TGTGCCAGCAGTTACTCAGCTCCCGCGAACACCGGGGAGCTGTTTTTT. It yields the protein CASSYSAPANTGELFF.

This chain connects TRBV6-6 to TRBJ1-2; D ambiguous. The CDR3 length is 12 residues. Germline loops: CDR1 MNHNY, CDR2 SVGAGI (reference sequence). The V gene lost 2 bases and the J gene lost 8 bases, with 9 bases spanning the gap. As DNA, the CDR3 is TGTGCCAGCAGTTACGACTCAGGAGGCTACACCTTC. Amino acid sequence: CASSYDSGGYTF.

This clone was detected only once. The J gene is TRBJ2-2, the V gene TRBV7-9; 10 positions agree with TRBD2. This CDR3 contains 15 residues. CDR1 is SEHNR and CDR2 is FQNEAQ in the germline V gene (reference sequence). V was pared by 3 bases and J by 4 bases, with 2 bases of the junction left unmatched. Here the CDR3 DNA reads TGTGCCAGCAGCTTCCTAGCGGGGGCCACCGGGGAGCTGTTTTTT. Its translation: CASSFLAGATGELFF.

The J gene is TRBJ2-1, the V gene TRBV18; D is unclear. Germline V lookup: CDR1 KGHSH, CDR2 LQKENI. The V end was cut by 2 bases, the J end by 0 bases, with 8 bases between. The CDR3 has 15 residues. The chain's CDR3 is CASSPEDYSYNEQFF. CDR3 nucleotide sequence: TGTGCCAGCTCACCAGAAGATTACTCCTACAATGAGCAGTTCTTC.

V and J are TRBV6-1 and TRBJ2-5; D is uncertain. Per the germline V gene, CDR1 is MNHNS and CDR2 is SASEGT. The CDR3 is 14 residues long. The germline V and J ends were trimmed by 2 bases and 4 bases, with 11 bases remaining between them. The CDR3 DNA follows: TGTGCCAGCAGTGAACCGACCATTCGAGAGACCCAGTACTTC. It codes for CASSEPTIRETQYF.

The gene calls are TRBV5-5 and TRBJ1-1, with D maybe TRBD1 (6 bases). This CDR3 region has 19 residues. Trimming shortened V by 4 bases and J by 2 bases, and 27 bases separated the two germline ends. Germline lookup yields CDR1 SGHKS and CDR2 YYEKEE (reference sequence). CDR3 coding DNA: TGTGCCAGCAGCCAGATCGGGTCAACGAGGGGGATTGTTAACACTGAAGCTTTCTTT. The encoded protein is CASSQIGSTRGIVNTEAFF.

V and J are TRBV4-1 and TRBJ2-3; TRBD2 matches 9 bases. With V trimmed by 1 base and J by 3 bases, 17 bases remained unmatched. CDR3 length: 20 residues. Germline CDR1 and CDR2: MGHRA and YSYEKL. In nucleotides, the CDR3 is TGCGCCAGCAGCCAAGTTTTTCCGGTTGTTCCTAGCGGGGAAACAGATACGCAGTATTTT. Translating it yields CASSQVFPVVPSGETDTQYF.

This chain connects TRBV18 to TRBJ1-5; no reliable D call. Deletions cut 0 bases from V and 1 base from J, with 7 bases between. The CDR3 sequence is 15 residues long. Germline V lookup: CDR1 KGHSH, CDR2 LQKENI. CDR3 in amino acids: CASSPPGRSNQPQHF. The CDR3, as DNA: TGTGCCAGCTCACCACCCGGCAGAAGCAATCAGCCCCAGCATTTT.

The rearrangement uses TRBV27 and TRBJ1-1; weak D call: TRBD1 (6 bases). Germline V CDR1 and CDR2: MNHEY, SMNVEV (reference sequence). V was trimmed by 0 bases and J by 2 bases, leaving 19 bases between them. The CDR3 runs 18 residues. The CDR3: CASSLSSGAGARNTEAFF. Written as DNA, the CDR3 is TGTGCCAGCAGTTTATCGTCAGGGGCAGGGGCGAGAAACACTGAAGCTTTCTTT.

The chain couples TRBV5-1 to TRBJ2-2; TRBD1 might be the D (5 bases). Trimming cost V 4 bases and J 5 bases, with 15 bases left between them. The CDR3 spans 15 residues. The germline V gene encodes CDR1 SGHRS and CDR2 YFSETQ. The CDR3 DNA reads TGCGCCAGCAGCCCCGCAGGGTTGGGAACCGGGGAGCTGTTTTTT. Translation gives CASSPAGLGTGELFF.

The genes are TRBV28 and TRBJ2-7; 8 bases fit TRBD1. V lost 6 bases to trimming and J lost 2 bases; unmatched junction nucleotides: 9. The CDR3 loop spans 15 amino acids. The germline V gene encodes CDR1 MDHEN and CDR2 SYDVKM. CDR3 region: CASRSTGTGPYEQYF. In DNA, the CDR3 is TGTGCCAGCAGATCTACCGGGACAGGCCCCTACGAGCAGTACTTC. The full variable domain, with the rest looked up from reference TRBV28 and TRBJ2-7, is DVKVTQSSRYLVKRTGEKVFLECVQDMDHENMFWYRQDPGLGLRLIYFSYDVKMKEKGDIPEGYSVSREKKERFSLILESASTNQTSMYLCASRSTGTGPYEQYFGPGTRLTVT.

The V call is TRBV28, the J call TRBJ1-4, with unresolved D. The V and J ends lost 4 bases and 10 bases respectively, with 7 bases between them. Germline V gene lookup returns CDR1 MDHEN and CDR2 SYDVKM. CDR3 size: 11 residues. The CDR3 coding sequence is TGTGCCAGCAGTTATGTAGGAAAACTGTTTTTT. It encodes CASSYVGKLFF.

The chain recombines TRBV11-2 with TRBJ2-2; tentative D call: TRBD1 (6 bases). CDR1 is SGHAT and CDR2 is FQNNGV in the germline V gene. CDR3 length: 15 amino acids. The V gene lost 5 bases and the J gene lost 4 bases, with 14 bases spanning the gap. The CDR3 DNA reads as TGTGCCAGCAGCGTATACAGGGATAGCACCGGGGAGCTGTTTTTT. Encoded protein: CASSVYRDSTGELFF.

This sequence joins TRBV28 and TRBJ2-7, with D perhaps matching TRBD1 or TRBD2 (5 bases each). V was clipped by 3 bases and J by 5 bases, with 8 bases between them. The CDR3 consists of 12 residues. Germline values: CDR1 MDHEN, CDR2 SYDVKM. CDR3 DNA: TGTGCCAGCAGTTTGAGGGGAAACGAGCAGTACTTC. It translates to CASSLRGNEQYF.

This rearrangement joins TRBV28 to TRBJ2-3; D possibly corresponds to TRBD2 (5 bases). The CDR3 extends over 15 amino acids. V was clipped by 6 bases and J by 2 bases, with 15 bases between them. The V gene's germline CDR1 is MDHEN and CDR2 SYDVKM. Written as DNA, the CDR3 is TGTGCCAGCAGATGGACTCAACTGAACACAGATACGCAGTATTTT. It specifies CASRWTQLNTDTQYF.

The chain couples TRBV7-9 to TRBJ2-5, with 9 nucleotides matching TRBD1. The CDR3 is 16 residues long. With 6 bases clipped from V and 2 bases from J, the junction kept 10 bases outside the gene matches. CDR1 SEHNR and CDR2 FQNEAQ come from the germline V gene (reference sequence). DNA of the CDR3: TGTGCCAGCAGTACAGGGGGCGAATCTGAACAAGAGACCCAGTACTTC. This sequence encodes CASSTGGESEQETQYF.

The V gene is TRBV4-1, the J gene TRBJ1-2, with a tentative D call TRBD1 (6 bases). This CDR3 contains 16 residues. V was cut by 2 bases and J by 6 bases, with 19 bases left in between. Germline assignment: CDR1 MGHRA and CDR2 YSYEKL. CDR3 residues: CASSQSWTADNHGYTF. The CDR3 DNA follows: TGCGCCAGCAGCCAATCTTGGACAGCGGACAATCATGGCTACACCTTC.

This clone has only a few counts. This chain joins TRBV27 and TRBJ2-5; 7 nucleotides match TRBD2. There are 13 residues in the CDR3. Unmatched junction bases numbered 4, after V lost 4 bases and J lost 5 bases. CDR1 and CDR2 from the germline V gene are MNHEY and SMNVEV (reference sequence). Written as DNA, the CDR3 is TGTGCCAGCAGTTGGACTAGATCGGAGACCCAGTACTTC. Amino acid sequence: CASSWTRSETQYF.